The 27 T cell receptor beta chains listed next were all sequenced from one sample in a study of patients and donors after allogeneic stem cell transplantation (dated by TCRdb to the early 2020s). The library was built by means of RT-PCR. The sample was run on a NextSeq 550. In TCRdb, the public reads were trimmed at Q25 with fastp and aligned with MiXCR, with productive beta chains retained. CDR3 protein duplicates are merged, each entry listing the most common genes and DNA. The sample data list about a million distinct CDR3 sequences, and about a sixth of these were observed just once. The ten largest clonotypes hold approximately 5.9% of the sample. Input material: blood, either unsorted or a sorted T cell fraction (not recorded which). Receptors originate from a human donor who was either an allogeneic HSCT recipient or a stem cell or donor lymphocyte infusion donor (not recorded which). It is not recorded whose cells these are; they may come from a transplant donor.

This clonotype showed up just a few times. In nucleotides, the CDR3 is TGTGCTAGTGGTTTGCCTCTCCCGGGACGGAGCTCCTACGAGCAGTACTTC. It encodes CASGLPLPGRSSYEQYF. The rearrangement uses TRBV12-5 and TRBJ2-7; the D call may be TRBD1 or TRBD2 (5 bases each). The germline gives CDR1 LGHNT, CDR2 FRNRAP. V gave up 2 bases and J gave up 0 bases, with 17 bases separating them. The CDR3 spans 17 residues.

The chain employs TRBV30 and TRBJ2-2; TRBD2 might be the D (6 bases). The CDR3 runs to 14 residues. Germline CDR1 GTSNPN, CDR2 SVGIG (reference sequence). V was trimmed by 2 bases and J by 7 bases, leaving 14 bases between them. CDR3 amino acids: CAWSWDLGDGELFF. The CDR3 nucleotides are TGTGCCTGGAGTTGGGACTTGGGGGACGGGGAGCTGTTTTTT.

This clonotype was observed a handful of times. The chain recombines TRBV10-3 with TRBJ2-7; weak D call: TRBD2 (6 bases). V dropped 6 bases and J dropped 0 bases, with 15 bases sitting between them. Germline CDR1 is ENHRY and CDR2 is SYGVKD. The CDR3 consists of 15 residues. CDR3 residues: CAIRTPDGSSYEQYF. The DNA of the CDR3 is TGTGCCATCAGGACCCCGGACGGGAGCTCCTACGAGCAGTACTTC.

The chain couples TRBV11-2 to TRBJ1-2; TRBD1 matches 9 bases. Trimming at V came to 1 base and at J to 5 bases, leaving 5 bases not matched to a gene. CDR1 is SGHAT, CDR2 FQNNGV, per germline. CDR3 length equals 15 residues. The CDR3 here is CASSLGGTGRYGYTF. The CDR3 DNA reads TGTGCCAGCAGCTTAGGCGGGACAGGGAGGTATGGCTACACCTTC.

This rearrangement joins TRBV20-1 to TRBJ2-3, with D possibly being TRBD2 (6 bases). The CDR3 has 14 amino acids. Germline V gives CDR1 DFQATT, CDR2 SNEGSKA (reference sequence). Trimming removed 1 base at V and 2 bases at J, with 10 bases between. The CDR3 sequence is CSARAGGATDTQYF. DNA for the CDR3: TGCAGTGCTAGAGCCGGAGGGGCCACAGATACGCAGTATTTT.

In its sample, this clonotype was seen a few times. The chain carries TRBV7-3 and TRBJ1-2, with D possibly matching TRBD1 (5 bases). Germline V gives CDR1 SGHTA, CDR2 FQGTGA. This CDR3 has 16 residues. V was pared by 6 bases and J by 1 base, with 18 bases between. CDR3 in amino acids: CASRREGSTINYGYTF. For the CDR3, the DNA is TGTGCCAGCAGGCGCGAGGGGAGTACAATTAACTATGGCTACACCTTC.

The J gene is TRBJ1-2, the V gene TRBV25-1; TRBD1 is a possible D gene (6 bases). V lost 1 base to trimming and J lost 4 bases, with 16 bases between them. CDR3 length equals 16 residues. The V gene's germline CDR1 is MGHDK and CDR2 SYGVNS. CDR3 DNA sequence: TGTGCCAGCAGTGAATGGACAGTCAAGAGCCCCTATGGCTACACCTTC. This sequence encodes CASSEWTVKSPYGYTF.

The J gene is TRBJ2-1, the V gene TRBV6-1; 11 bases line up with TRBD1. V lost 4 bases and J lost 4; bases outside the gene matches: 3. CDR1 is MNHNS, CDR2 SASEGT, per germline. CDR3 size: 15 residues. DNA of the CDR3: TGTGCCAGCAGTGGGGACAGGGGGTGGTACAATGAGCAGTTCTTC. As protein: CASSGDRGWYNEQFF.

In this sample, this clonotype turned up a few times. This chain joins TRBV7-7 and TRBJ2-7, with 14 bases that match TRBD2. V was pared by 5 bases and J by 5 bases, with 8 bases of the junction left unmatched. The CDR3 has 16 amino acids. From germline, CDR1 is SSHAT and CDR2 FNYEAQ (reference sequence). The CDR3 loop reads CASSLRTSGRRHEQYF. CDR3 nucleotides: TGTGCCAGCAGCCTGAGGACTAGCGGGAGGCGACACGAGCAGTACTTC.

The J gene is TRBJ1-4, the V gene TRBV12-3 or TRBV12-4; a possible D gene is TRBD1 (6 bases). The V and J ends lost 5 bases and 8 bases respectively, with 15 bases between them. The CDR3 has 14 residues. The CDR3 sequence is CASSLRGGVEKLFF. In nucleotides, the CDR3 is TGTGCCAGCAGTCTTAGGGGGGGGGTCGAAAAACTGTTTTTT.

The chain couples TRBV2 to TRBJ1-2; D is perhaps TRBD1 (5 bases). V was trimmed by 2 bases and J by 4 bases, leaving 8 bases between them. The CDR3 loop spans 13 amino acids. Germline assignment: CDR1 SNHLY and CDR2 FYNNEI. The CDR3 protein is CASSEKTAYGYTF. CDR3 nucleotide sequence: TGTGCCAGCAGTGAAAAGACAGCCTATGGCTACACCTTC.

The chain couples TRBV6-1 to TRBJ1-5, with D maybe TRBD1 (6 bases). The CDR3 is 16 amino acids. Per germline, CDR1 MNHNS and CDR2 SASEGT. The germline V and J ends were trimmed by 1 base and 2 bases, with 12 bases remaining between them. The CDR3 sequence is CASSEVRGLGNQPQHF. CDR3 sequence (DNA): TGTGCCAGCAGTGAAGTTAGGGGGTTGGGCAATCAGCCCCAGCATTTT.

CDR3 in DNA: TGCAGTGCCCTGGACAGGGGGCCAGAGACCCAGTACTTC. This encodes CSALDRGPETQYF. The rearrangement links TRBV20-1 to TRBJ2-5, with 11 bases aligning to TRBD1. With 6 bases clipped from V and 4 bases from J, the junction kept 4 bases outside the gene matches. Germline values: CDR1 DFQATT, CDR2 SNEGSKA (reference sequence). The CDR3 is made up of 13 amino acids.

The chain is built from TRBV7-9 and TRBJ1-2; D gene uncertain. Trimming cost V 10 bases and J 4 bases, with 7 bases left between them. Germline-derived CDR1 and CDR2 are SEHNR and FQNEAQ (reference sequence). This CDR3 has 10 residues. The CDR3 DNA is TGTGCCATCTCTTTCTATGGCTACACCTTC. This gives the protein CAISFYGYTF.

The rearrangement links TRBV12-3 or TRBV12-4 to TRBJ1-4; tentative D call: TRBD1 (6 bases). Trimming removed 2 bases from V and 1 base from J, with 14 bases in between. The CDR3 has 17 amino acids. CDR3 loop: CASSLMVADRTNEKLFF. CDR3 DNA sequence: TGTGCCAGCAGTTTAATGGTAGCGGACAGAACTAATGAAAAACTGTTTTTT.

This clonotype turned up a few times. This chain joins TRBV28 and TRBJ2-1; D is unresolved. The germline gives CDR1 MDHEN, CDR2 SYDVKM. The ends were cut back, 4 bases at V and 10 bases at J, with 11 bases in the middle. CDR3 length: 12 residues. Here the CDR3 reads CASSSPPGEQFF. CDR3 in DNA: TGTGCCAGCAGTTCCCCCCCTGGGGAGCAGTTCTTC.

The chain employs TRBV30 and TRBJ1-1; TRBD1 matches 7 bases. V was pared by 4 bases and J by 11 bases, with 10 bases of the junction left unmatched. This CDR3 is built from 12 residues. Germline assignment: CDR1 GTSNPN and CDR2 SVGIG (reference sequence). Here the CDR3 reads CAWNGDRRFAFF. For the CDR3, the DNA is TGTGCCTGGAACGGGGACAGAAGATTTGCTTTCTTT. The full variable domain, in which reference TRBV30 and TRBJ1-1 provide the parts outside the CDR3, is SQTIHQWPATLVQPVGSPLSLECTVEGTSNPNLYWYRQAAGRGLQLLFYSVGIGQISSEVPQNLSASRPQDRQFILSSKKLLLSDSGFYLCAWNGDRRFAFFGQGTRLTVV.

The V gene is TRBV9, the J gene TRBJ2-1; D remains unclear. Trimming stripped 0 bases from V and 8 bases from J, with 15 bases between. CDR3 length equals 15 residues. Germline loops: CDR1 SGDLS, CDR2 YYNGEE. In DNA, the CDR3 is TGTGCCAGCAGCGTAGCTCTGCCCCCATCGGATGAGCAGTTCTTC. Its translation is CASSVALPPSDEQFF.

The V and J genes are TRBV12-3 or TRBV12-4 and TRBJ2-3; D gene unclear. V lost 6 bases, J lost 4 bases, and 14 bases lay in between. The CDR3 is 14 amino acids. The DNA for the CDR3 is TGTGCCAGCAGCACTCAAATACACGCAGATACGCAGTATTTT. Translated: CASSTQIHADTQYF.

The rearrangement links TRBV2 to TRBJ2-7; TRBD1 agrees at 8 bases. The junction had 5 bases not matched to a gene; V was cut back by 8 bases and J by 2 bases. The germline gives CDR1 SNHLY, CDR2 FYNNEI. The CDR3 totals 13 residues. The DNA of the CDR3 is TGTGCCAGCCGAATGGACAGGGCCTACGAGCAGTACTTC. Its protein is CASRMDRAYEQYF.

This clonotype occurred many times. An end of the junction differs from the germline gene, which may be a read error. The chain is built from TRBV7-3 and TRBJ1-1; the D is unclear. Germline CDR1 and CDR2: SGHTA and FQGTGA. CDR3 size: 14 residues. CDR3: CASSLTGRNTEAFF. CDR3 nucleotides: TGTGCCAGCAGCCTAACGGGCCGGAACACTGAAGCTTTCTTT.

Ten or more counts support this clonotype. The germline gene is not matched at one end of the junction; a read error may be the cause. The gene calls are TRBV5-1 and TRBJ2-3; 7 bases agree with TRBD1. The CDR3 runs to 15 residues. Germline V gene data show CDR1 as SGHRS and CDR2 as YFSETQ. The CDR3 protein is CASSLTGIGTDTQYF. The CDR3 DNA follows: TGTGCCAGTAGCCTGACAGGGATCGGCACAGATACGCAGTATTTT.

This clonotype was detected a few times. V usage is TRBV11-3 and J usage is TRBJ2-1; perhaps TRBD2 as D (7 bases). The V and J ends lost 4 bases and 8 bases respectively, with 21 bases between them. CDR1 SGHNT and CDR2 YENEEA come from the germline V gene. The CDR3 length is 16 residues. CDR3 region: CASSSRWLADSHEQFF. CDR3 nucleotide sequence: TGTGCCAGCAGCTCGAGATGGCTAGCGGACAGCCATGAGCAGTTCTTC.

The chain employs TRBV5-1 and TRBJ2-1, with TRBD2 matching over 10 bases. The CDR3 runs 16 residues. Trimming removed 0 bases from V and 7 bases from J; junction bases left unmatched: 7. The germline V gene encodes CDR1 SGHRS and CDR2 YFSETQ. The CDR3 nucleotides are TGCGCCAGCAGCTTGGGGCCTAGCGGGAGAATTAATGAGCAGTTCTTC. Translation: CASSLGPSGRINEQFF.

The gene calls are TRBV7-8 and TRBJ1-1; D is unresolved. Germline CDR1 is SGHVS and CDR2 is FQNEAQ. Trimming removed 1 base from V and 1 base from J, with 7 bases in between. The CDR3 sequence is 14 residues long. CDR3 region: CASSLGNRNTEAFF. For the CDR3, the DNA is TGTGCCAGCAGCTTAGGGAACCGGAACACTGAAGCTTTCTTT. Filled out from reference TRBV7-8 and TRBJ1-1, the complete variable domain reads GAGVSQSPRYKVAKRGQDVALRCDPISGHVSLFWYQQALGQGPEFLTYFQNEAQLDKSGLPSDRFFAERPEGSVSTLKIQRTQQEDSAVYLCASSLGNRNTEAFFGQGTRLTVV.

The V and J genes are TRBV7-8 and TRBJ1-4; D gene ambiguous. Trimming cost V 1 base and J 7 bases, with 10 bases left between them. The CDR3 covers 14 residues. The germline gives CDR1 SGHVS, CDR2 FQNEAQ. The CDR3 loop reads CASSLGFSGEKLFF. The CDR3 DNA reads TGTGCCAGCAGCTTAGGGTTCTCTGGTGAAAAACTGTTTTTT.

The chain links TRBV4-1 to TRBJ1-2; D not certain. V lost 2 bases and J lost 5, with 15 bases in between. CDR1 MGHRA and CDR2 YSYEKL come from the germline V gene. The CDR3 covers 15 residues. In nucleotides, the CDR3 is TGCGCCAGCAGCCAACTGTGGGTTCCTGGGTATGGCTACACCTTC. Translated: CASSQLWVPGYGYTF.